This T cell receptor (beta chain) derives from a study of shared clonotypes between healthy human individuals. Study-wide results and caveats: The study generally estimated greater richness for naive than memory subsets.

As defined, naive CD8 cells were CD45RO-negative and positively selected for CCR7, with terminally differentiated effector memory CD45RA+ cells excluded. A note on this clone: As yet, its antigen is unknown.

Libraries were prepared by immunoSEQ multiplex PCR; TCRdb keeps only in-frame clonotypes and omits some of them. The table lists about 680,000 clones, 92% of them singletons. This CDR3 comprises 16 residues. Trimming pared 1 base from V and 2 bases from J, leaving 15 bases between. Germline CDR1 SGHVS, CDR2 FNYEAQ. The chain joins TRBV7-6 to TRBJ2-7, with D maybe TRBD1 (5 bases). The origin of this receptor is a man aged 30 to 45 in good health. Sequenced sample: naive CD8+ T cells sorted from blood. The CDR3 coding sequence is TGTGCCAGCAGCTTAGGGACATTAGGGCCGGCCTACGAGCAGTACTTC. Its translation: CASSLGTLGPAYEQYF.